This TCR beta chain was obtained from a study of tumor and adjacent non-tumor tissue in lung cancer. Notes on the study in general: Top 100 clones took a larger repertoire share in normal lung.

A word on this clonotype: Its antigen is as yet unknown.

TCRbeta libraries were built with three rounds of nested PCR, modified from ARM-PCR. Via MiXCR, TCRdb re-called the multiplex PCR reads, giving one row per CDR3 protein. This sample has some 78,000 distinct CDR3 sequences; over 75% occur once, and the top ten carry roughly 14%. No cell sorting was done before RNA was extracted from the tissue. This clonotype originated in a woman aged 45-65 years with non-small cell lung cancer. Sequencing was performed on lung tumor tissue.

CDR3 region: CASPPESGRSSYNEQFF. The CDR3 DNA is TGTGCCAGCCCCCCAGAGAGCGGGAGAAGCTCCTACAATGAGCAGTTCTTC. V and J are TRBV11-2 and TRBJ2-1, with 8 bases that match TRBD2. The V gene's germline CDR1 is SGHAT and CDR2 FQNNGV. Trimming took 8 bases from V and 0 from J; bases not matched to a gene: 12. The CDR3 length is 17 residues.